This paragraph covers one T cell receptor beta chain sequence. Its antigen is still unknown. The V end was cut by 1 base, the J end by 3 bases, with 10 bases between. Per the germline V gene, CDR1 is SGHKS and CDR2 is YYEKEE (reference sequence). The CDR3 spans 14 residues. The data belong to a study of cytomegalovirus exposure and HLA in healthy donors. PCR used 60 Vbeta primers and 13 Jbeta primers. The table came from immunoSEQ multiplex PCR; TCRdb's copy has only in-frame clones and leaves some out. The sample shows some 88,000 clones, approximately 63% of them seen only once. Overall study findings and caveats: Later, an analysis showed that TCR beta chains associated with HLA were more clonally expanded than others that were equally common. Some public TCRs appeared in many individuals, while most sequences were rare. An analysis that was carried out later associated some 17,000 TCR beta sequences with HLA alleles at 0.05 false discovery rate.

What was sequenced was PBMCs. The sequence came from a woman under 40 in good health and CMV-seronegative. V gene TRBV5-5 combines with J gene TRBJ1-1; tentative D call: TRBD1 (5 bases). The CDR3 sequence: CASSLSQGYTEAFF. The CDR3 DNA sequence: TGTGCCAGCAGCTTGAGTCAGGGCTACACTGAAGCTTTCTTT.